This T cell receptor (beta chain) comes out of a study of control samples from healthy donors and cancer patients. The assay was immunoSEQ multiplex PCR, and TCRdb's table has in-frame clones only and misses some. The sample lists about 270,000 clones, 82% occurring once. Looked up from germline, CDR1 is MDHEN and CDR2 is SYDVKM. V lost 6 bases to trimming and J lost 6 bases; unmatched junction nucleotides: 8. This CDR3 comprises 13 residues. This chain connects TRBV28 to TRBJ2-7; 7 nucleotides agree with TRBD1. Sequenced input: PBMCs. This sequence originates from a woman aged 55-69 years with lung cancer. This chain's CDR3 is CASRVTGLGEQYF. In DNA, the CDR3 is TGTGCCAGCAGAGTGACAGGGCTGGGCGAGCAGTACTTC.